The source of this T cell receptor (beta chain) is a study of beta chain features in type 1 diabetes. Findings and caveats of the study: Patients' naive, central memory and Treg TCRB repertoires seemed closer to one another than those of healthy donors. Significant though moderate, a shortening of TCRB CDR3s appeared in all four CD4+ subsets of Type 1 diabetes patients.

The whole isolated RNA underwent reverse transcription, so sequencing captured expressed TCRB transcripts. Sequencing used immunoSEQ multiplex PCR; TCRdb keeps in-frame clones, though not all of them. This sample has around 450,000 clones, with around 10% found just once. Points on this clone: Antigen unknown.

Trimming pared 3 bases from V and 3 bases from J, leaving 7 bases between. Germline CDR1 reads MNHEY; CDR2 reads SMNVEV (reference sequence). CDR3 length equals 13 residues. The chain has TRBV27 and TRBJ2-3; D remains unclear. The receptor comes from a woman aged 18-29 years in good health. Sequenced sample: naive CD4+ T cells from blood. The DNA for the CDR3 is TGTGCCAGCAGTTTCCTGATGACAGATACGCAGTATTTT. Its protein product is CASSFLMTDTQYF.